These 12 T cell receptor beta chains were all obtained from the same sample, sequenced in a study of identical twins. MiXCR was run by TCRdb on the 5' RACE reads, yielding one entry per CDR3 protein. The table records fewer than 250,000 distinct CDR3 sequences, about 7% of them present only once. These data also featured in a second study, about yellow fever vaccine responses in identical twins.

Material: memory (CD45RO+) T cells sorted from blood. The receptors derive from a woman aged 18 to 35 in good health.

This clonotype was seen more than once but under ten times. This chain connects TRBV12-3 or TRBV12-4 to TRBJ2-2; 7 nucleotides match TRBD2. This CDR3 region has 13 residues. Trimming cost V 3 bases and J 8 bases; bases outside gene matches: 3. The CDR3 reads CASSLGGIGELFF. The CDR3 coding sequence is TGTGCCAGCAGTTTGGGGGGGATTGGGGAGCTGTTTTTT.

This clonotype was detected many times. V gene TRBV12-3 or TRBV12-4 combines with J gene TRBJ2-1; tentatively, D is TRBD1 or TRBD2 (5 bases each). V was shortened by 1 base and J by 3 bases, with 10 bases between the two germline ends. The CDR3 has 15 amino acids. The DNA of the CDR3 is TGTGCCAGCAGTTTAGGAGGGGAGAACTACAATGAGCAGTTCTTC. Protein sequence: CASSLGGENYNEQFF.

This chain joins TRBV24-1 and TRBJ2-1, with D possibly matching TRBD2 (5 bases). Germline V gene data show CDR1 as KGHDR and CDR2 as SFDVKD. Trimming cost V 4 bases and J 4 bases, with 19 bases left between them. The CDR3 is 17 amino acids. The CDR3: CATSDRHLEGSYNEQFF. The CDR3 DNA reads as TGTGCCACCAGTGACCGCCATCTAGAGGGTTCGTACAATGAGCAGTTCTTC.

This sequence joins TRBV15 and TRBJ1-5, with a tentative D call TRBD1 (5 bases). Per the germline V gene, CDR1 is LNHNV and CDR2 is YYDKDF (reference sequence). V was cut by 0 bases and J by 1 base, with 13 bases left in between. The CDR3 length is 17 residues. CDR3: CATSREAGGVSNQPQHF. DNA for the CDR3: TGTGCCACCAGCAGAGAGGCAGGAGGGGTGAGCAATCAGCCCCAGCATTTT.

This clonotype was found many times. CDR3 loop: CASYPQRGPNTGELFF. DNA for the CDR3: TGCGCCAGCTACCCCCAGAGGGGGCCGAACACCGGGGAGCTGTTTTTT. V is TRBV4-1 and J is TRBJ2-2, with 7 bases that match TRBD1. The CDR3 covers 16 residues. The V and J ends lost 8 bases and 0 bases, in that order; junction bases with no gene match: 9. The V gene's germline CDR1 is MGHRA and CDR2 YSYEKL.

This clonotype has more than one count but fewer than ten. The chain couples TRBV20-1 to TRBJ2-5; possibly TRBD2 for D (7 bases). Germline values: CDR1 DFQATT, CDR2 SNEGSKA (reference sequence). The CDR3 extends over 17 amino acids. The ends were cut back, 2 bases at V and 7 bases at J, with 26 bases in the middle. Here the CDR3 reads CSARKGGGLGVVGTQYF. The CDR3 DNA reads as TGCAGTGCTAGAAAGGGGGGGGGTTTGGGAGTCGTAGGGACCCAGTACTTC.

This clonotype was observed at least ten times. The chain couples TRBV5-1 to TRBJ1-4; D not resolved. Looked up from germline, CDR1 is SGHRS and CDR2 is YFSETQ. Trimming pared 0 bases from V and 7 bases from J, leaving 13 bases between. This CDR3 comprises 15 residues. The CDR3 loop is CASSLVAVEGEKLFF. Here the CDR3 DNA reads TGCGCCAGCAGCTTGGTGGCCGTAGAGGGTGAAAAACTGTTTTTT.

This clonotype has at least ten counts. V gene TRBV5-5 combines with J gene TRBJ2-1; 7 bases fit TRBD2. The CDR3 sequence is 16 residues long. V was clipped by 2 bases and J by 4 bases; unmatched bases: 9. The V gene's germline CDR1 is SGHKS and CDR2 YYEKEE (reference sequence). The CDR3 DNA follows: TGTGCCAGCAGCTTCCTGCCTAGCGGACTTTACAATGAGCAGTTCTTC. It is translated as CASSFLPSGLYNEQFF.

V and J are TRBV3-1 and TRBJ2-7; 10 positions match TRBD2. The CDR3 is made up of 18 amino acids. The V and J ends lost 8 bases and 2 bases, in that order; junction bases with no gene match: 18. CDR1 LGHDT and CDR2 YNNKEL come from the germline V gene (reference sequence). In DNA form, the CDR3 reads TGTGCCAGCTGTTTACGGGCTAGCGGGAGAACCGGTACCTACGAGCAGTACTTC. This gives the protein CASCLRASGRTGTYEQYF.

In its sample, this clonotype was seen a few times. This sequence joins TRBV7-8 and TRBJ2-5; 8 positions match TRBD1. The CDR3 contains 13 residues. Trimming took 1 base from V and 7 from J; bases not matched to a gene: 2. CDR1 is SGHVS, CDR2 FQNEAQ, per germline. The CDR3 spells CASSLEQGATQYF. In DNA form, the CDR3 reads TGTGCCAGCAGCTTAGAGCAGGGGGCGACCCAGTACTTC. The full variable domain, rest sourced from reference TRBV7-8 and TRBJ2-5, is GAGVSQSPRYKVAKRGQDVALRCDPISGHVSLFWYQQALGQGPEFLTYFQNEAQLDKSGLPSDRFFAERPEGSVSTLKIQRTQQEDSAVYLCASSLEQGATQYFGPGTRLLVL.

This clonotype was seen ten or more times. The J gene is TRBJ2-1, the V gene TRBV24-1; 7 bases line up with TRBD1. Trimming removed 3 bases from V and 9 bases from J; junction bases left unmatched: 16. From germline, CDR1 is KGHDR and CDR2 SFDVKD. This CDR3 is 17 amino acids long. CDR3: CATSDNKGASIFGEQFF. The CDR3 DNA is TGTGCCACCAGTGATAATAAGGGGGCTTCAATTTTCGGTGAGCAGTTCTTC.

This clonotype showed up just a few times. The V and J genes are TRBV11-1 and TRBJ2-4; perhaps TRBD2 as D (5 bases). Germline V gives CDR1 SGHAT, CDR2 FQDESV (reference sequence). V lost 1 base and J lost 9, with 13 bases in between. The length of the CDR3 is 14 residues. DNA of the CDR3: TGTGCCAGCAGCTTAGGACCCCCCGAGGGCATTCAGTACTTC. It specifies CASSLGPPEGIQYF.